Below, 9 T cell receptor beta chains from the same sample are listed, as sequenced in a study of blood T cell repertoires in COVID-19. Assay: immunoSEQ multiplex PCR; the TCRdb copy retains only in-frame clones and omits some. The sample yields under 300,000 clones, over 80% seen once. Sequencing used peripheral blood. The receptors come from a man aged 30 to 39 who had recovered from COVID-19.

This clone was seen just once. The rearrangement links TRBV28 to TRBJ1-5, with 10 bases lining up with TRBD1. The CDR3 contains 16 residues. CDR1 is MDHEN, CDR2 SYDVKM, per germline. Unmatched junction bases numbered 5, after V lost 3 bases and J lost 3 bases. The CDR3 region is CASSLWDRGDNQPQHF. DNA for the CDR3: TGTGCCAGCAGTTTGTGGGACAGGGGAGACAATCAGCCCCAGCATTTT.

CDR3 amino acids: CASSLGREKAFF. CDR3 sequence (DNA): TGTGCCAGCAGTTTAGGGCGGGAGAAAGCTTTCTTT. V is TRBV28 and J is TRBJ1-1; no clear D gene. Trimming removed 2 bases at V and 9 bases at J, with 10 bases between. Germline V lookup: CDR1 MDHEN, CDR2 SYDVKM. The CDR3 consists of 12 residues.

The V call is TRBV6-1, the J call TRBJ1-1; tentatively, D is TRBD1 (5 bases). Per the germline V gene, CDR1 is MNHNS and CDR2 is SASEGT. Trimming stripped 2 bases from V and 6 bases from J, with 10 bases between. The CDR3 spans 13 residues. DNA of the CDR3: TGTGCCAGCAGTGAAAAGGGGTCGGCTGAAGCTTTCTTT. This sequence encodes CASSEKGSAEAFF.

This clone occurred many times. This chain uses TRBV4-2 with TRBJ2-5, with 9 positions matching TRBD2. Germline V gene sequence: CDR1 LGHNA, CDR2 YNFKEQ. The CDR3 is 16 residues long. After removal of 0 bases from V and 1 base from J, the junction contained 3 bases not matched to a gene. The CDR3 protein is CASSQDRGGVQETQYF. The CDR3 region has the DNA TGTGCCAGCAGCCAAGATCGCGGGGGGGTCCAAGAGACCCAGTACTTC.

The J gene is TRBJ2-4, the V gene TRBV2; tentatively, D is TRBD2 (6 bases). From germline, CDR1 is SNHLY and CDR2 FYNNEI. The CDR3 has 16 residues. V was pared by 8 bases and J by 0 bases, with 17 bases between. The CDR3 reads CASRERVLIAKNIQYF. The CDR3, as DNA: TGTGCCAGCCGGGAGAGGGTTCTAATAGCCAAAAACATTCAGTACTTC.

This clone was recorded only once. The CDR3 DNA follows: TGTGCCAGCAGCGACTCACCCCTCGGGGAGAATGGCTACACCTTC. The encoded protein is CASSDSPLGENGYTF. The chain is built from TRBV6-5 and TRBJ1-2; D call uncertain. The CDR3 contains 15 residues. V was shortened by 6 bases and J by 6 bases, with 20 bases between the two germline ends. Germline CDR1 MNHEY, CDR2 SVGAGI.

Details on this clone: This sample also contains other DNA sequences that code for the same CDR3. The chain combines TRBV7-9 with TRBJ1-2; a weak D match, TRBD1 (5 bases). The CDR3 loop spans 12 amino acids. Germline assignment: CDR1 SEHNR and CDR2 FQNEAQ (reference sequence). With 5 bases removed from V and 7 bases from J, the gap between germline ends came to 11 bases. The CDR3 sequence: CASSPGGGGYTF. CDR3 in DNA: TGTGCCAGCAGCCCGGGGGGGGGTGGCTACACCTTC.

The chain employs TRBV29-1 and TRBJ2-7, with 8 bases identical to TRBD1. With 4 bases clipped from V and 2 bases from J, the junction kept 13 bases outside the gene matches. The CDR3 is 16 residues long. CDR1 and CDR2 from the germline V gene are SQVTM and ANQGSEA. The CDR3, as DNA: TGCAGCGTTGGACAGGGGTTAGATCTTATGACCTACGAGCAGTACGTC. Protein sequence: CSVGQGLDLMTYEQYV.

The V gene is TRBV5-1, the J gene TRBJ1-4; D uncertain. This CDR3 comprises 15 residues. Germline V gives CDR1 SGHRS, CDR2 YFSETQ. Trimming took 0 bases from V and 8 from J, leaving 14 bases between them. The CDR3 DNA is TGCGCCAGCAGCTTGGCCGGGAGGGCGGAGGAAAAACTGTTTTTT. It encodes CASSLAGRAEEKLFF.